These T cell receptor beta chains were read from a single sample in a study of regulatory T cells in long-lasting Graves disease. TCRdb re-analysed the multiplex PCR reads in MiXCR, keeping a single row per CDR3 protein. Of around 480,000 distinct CDR3 sequences in the sample, roughly 15% are singletons; the top ten hold approximately 12%. The same sample was also studied in work on T cells in Graves' hyperthyroidism and ophthalmopathy.

The sample was peripheral blood mononuclear cells (PBMCs), taken at new diagnosis, from a patient treated with antithyroid drugs. The receptors here all came from a man aged 35-49 years with Graves disease. Each CDR3 is given with its conserved first and last residue. The D gene is left open where the match is weak. Size is omitted from some rows. Given values are once, few, many or a class for expanded clones.

abundance	j_gene	d_gene	v_gene	CDR3aa	CDR3nt
once	TRBJ2-4	TRBD2	TRBV20-1	CSSGLAGPAGDIQYF	TGCAGTTCGGGACTAGCGGGCCCAGCCGGAGACATTCAGTACTTC
many	TRBJ2-3	NA	TRBV7-9	CASSLVRDWPYTQYF	TGTGCCAGCAGCTTAGTGAGGGATTGGCCTTATACGCAGTATTTT
many	TRBJ2-1	TRBD2	TRBV6-5	CASSYEASGNEQFF	TGTGCCAGCAGTTACGAGGCTAGCGGGAACGAGCAGTTCTTC
many	TRBJ2-7	TRBD1	TRBV20-1	CSATVGTGFSEQYF	TGCAGTGCTACCGTGGGGACAGGGTTCAGCGAGCAGTACTTC
many	TRBJ1-4	NA	TRBV20-1	CSARQATNEKLFF	TGCAGTGCTAGACAAGCAACTAATGAAAAACTGTTTTTT
few	TRBJ2-3	TRBD1	TRBV5-4	CASSLECPTGCDTQYF	TGTGCCAGCAGCTTGGAGTGCCCGACAGGGTGCGATACGCAGTATTTT
NA	TRBJ2-7	TRBD1	TRBV28	CASSLWGTGSSYEQYF	TGTGCCAGCAGTTTATGGGGGACAGGGAGCTCCTACGAGCAGTACTTC
many	TRBJ2-7	NA	TRBV15	CATSRYAGGSEQYF	TGTGCCACCAGCAGGTATGCAGGGGGGTCCGAGCAGTACTTC
many	TRBJ2-7	NA	TRBV3-1	CASSQLGGQYF	TGTGCCAGCAGCCAACTGGGAGGGCAGTACTTC
NA	TRBJ1-1	NA	TRBV6-1	CASSALRTEAFF	TGTGCCAGCAGTGCCCTCAGGACTGAAGCTTTCTTT
many	TRBJ2-1	NA	TRBV20-1	CSARDDLGGGVGNEQFF	TGCAGTGCTAGAGACGACCTCGGAGGGGGGGTTGGCAATGAGCAGTTCTTC
few	TRBJ2-5	NA	TRBV15	CATRAGHLYQETQYF	TGTGCCACCCGCGCAGGGCACCTGTACCAAGAGACCCAGTACTTC
once	TRBJ1-2	NA	TRBV24-1	CATSGRVGDGYTF	TGTGCCACCAGTGGTCGAGTGGGGGATGGCTACACCTTC
few	TRBJ2-6	NA	TRBV6-2/TRBV6-3	CASSFRGGSGANVLTF	TGTGCCAGCAGTTTCAGGGGGGGCTCTGGGGCCAACGTCCTGACTTTC
few	TRBJ1-1	NA	TRBV28	CASGRAFF	TGTGCCAGCGGGAGGGCTTTCTTT
NA	TRBJ2-7	TRBD2	TRBV12-5	CASGPGTRAYEQYF	TGTGCTAGTGGGCCCGGGACTAGGGCCTACGAGCAGTACTTC
many	TRBJ2-5	NA	TRBV7-3	CASSLTGGARETQYF	TGTGCCAGCAGCTTAACCGGGGGCGCGAGAGAGACCCAGTACTTC
many	TRBJ2-7	TRBD1	TRBV20-1	CSARGNGDRGLTYEQYF	TGCAGTGCTAGGGGCAATGGGGACAGAGGGTTGACCTACGAGCAGTACTTC
few	TRBJ2-3	NA	TRBV20-1	CSARDPYGILTDTQYF	TGCAGTGCTAGAGATCCATACGGGATCCTCACAGATACGCAGTATTTT
NA	TRBJ1-1	NA	TRBV28	CASSYPTGGRVNTEAFF	TGTGCCAGCAGTTACCCAACCGGGGGCAGGGTGAACACTGAAGCTTTCTTT
many	TRBJ1-1	NA	TRBV29-1	CSVEDLGGPNTEAFF	TGCAGCGTTGAAGATTTGGGGGGGCCGAACACTGAAGCTTTCTTT
many	TRBJ2-3	NA	TRBV18	CASSPGTSTDTQYF	TGTGCCAGCTCTCCCGGGACTAGCACAGATACGCAGTATTTT
many	TRBJ1-1	NA	TRBV5-5	CASSLVLGEAFF	TGTGCCAGCAGCCTCGTTCTCGGTGAAGCTTTCTTT
NA	TRBJ2-3	TRBD2	TRBV19	CASSIGTSGIRGTDTQYF	TGTGCCAGTAGTATAGGGACTAGCGGGATTAGGGGCACAGATACGCAGTATTTT
NA	TRBJ1-4	TRBD1	TRBV29-1	CSVLTGGDEKLFF	TGCAGCGTGCTGACAGGGGGAGATGAAAAACTGTTTTTT
many	TRBJ1-5	NA	TRBV12-3/TRBV12-4	CASSSGNSNQPQHF	TGTGCCAGCAGTTCAGGGAACAGCAATCAGCCCCAGCATTTT
many	TRBJ1-1	TRBD1	TRBV5-6	CASSFDRGNTEAFF	TGTGCCAGCAGCTTTGACAGGGGGAACACTGAAGCTTTCTTT
NA	TRBJ2-1	NA	TRBV15	CATTKGRAMDSEQFF	TGTGCCACCACTAAAGGGAGGGCTATGGACAGTGAGCAGTTCTTC
many	TRBJ2-3	NA	TRBV20-1	CSARGGFTDTQYF	TGCAGTGCTAGAGGGGGCTTTACAGATACGCAGTATTTT
many	TRBJ2-7	TRBD1	TRBV28	CASSWGDRAYSGEQYF	TGTGCCAGCAGTTGGGGGGACAGGGCTTATTCGGGTGAGCAGTACTTC
NA	TRBJ2-1	NA	TRBV30	CATPKAPTYNEQFF	TGTGCCACGCCAAAAGCGCCGACCTACAATGAGCAGTTCTTC
NA	TRBJ2-4	NA	TRBV12-3/TRBV12-4	CASSLSRAGVMLGHELAKNIQYF	TGTGCCAGCAGTTTGAGTAGGGCAGGGGTTATGTTGGGCCACGAACTAGCCAAAAACATTCAGTACTTC
few	TRBJ1-1	NA	TRBV5-6	CASSLIRGDTEAFF	TGTGCCAGCAGCTTGATTAGGGGTGACACTGAAGCTTTCTTT